This TCR beta chain was profiled in a study of blood T cell repertoires in COVID-19 (dated by TCRdb to about 2020). The study in broad terms: The collaborator samples originated in the United States, Italy and Spain and spanned the acute and convalescent phases of COVID-19. The material from the prospective study consisted of cDNA or gDNA derived from T cells, B-cell-depleted T cells, or PBMCs. Deeply sampled blood TCRbeta repertoires from subjects exposed to, actively infected with, or recovered from COVID-19 were included in the dataset. The repertoires were released in a freely available public database meant as a resource for research on the immune response to SARS-CoV-2. Samples came from the ongoing ImmuneRACE study (first 160 participants) plus 1,254 subjects from 6 global collaborators. The sample metadata nearly always contained a de-identified subject ID, COVID-19 status, age in years and sex. HLA class I and class II types, where available, came from metadata supplied by the sample provider rather than from assay-based typing. Summary of the overall study and its limitations: How much clinical and demographic metadata was included differed by source and by participant, and the metadata was provided uncurated.

From its cysteine to its phenylalanine, the CDR3 spans 14 amino acids. Only the CDR3 portion is preserved as DNA: 42 bases, with reading frame beginning at the first base. Unmatched junction bases come to 10, with V trimmed by 4 bases and J by 8 bases. In the germline V gene, CDR1 corresponds to SQVTM and CDR2 to ANQGSEA. At one collaborating source in Seattle, patients were enrolled during active infection and were followed longitudinally through the course of disease. Each collaborating institution followed its own protocols to collect whole blood in K2EDTA tubes. For TCRbeta analysis, collaborator samples were shipped as frozen whole blood, as isolated PBMCs, or as DNA extracted from either sample type. Remarks on this clone: The antigen this receptor binds is unknown. Base qualities are missing; no much larger clone stands one base away.

The immunoSEQ Assay, a bias-controlled multiplex PCR, was used to amplify TCRbeta CDR3 regions from genomic DNA. In the paper's pipeline: Within the assay, amplification of reference gene primers was used to estimate how many nucleated cells each sample contained. To quantify the absolute abundance of each unique TCRbeta CDR3 rearrangement, sequence reads were collapsed and filtered. For each sample, productive Simpson clonality was calculated as the square root of Simpson's diversity index across productive rearrangements. TCRdb took over this immuneACCESS table, retaining in-frame rearrangements with V and J assigned. Such tables are incomplete; in checked studies, under half of the missing clones stem from an unresolved V gene, and the remainder is unexplained. V and J calls and clone size are copied from that table; D and trimming were computed from the DNA. In this sample the table shows about 350,000 clones, approximately 86% of which occur a single time. Together, the top ten hold less than 9% of the sample.

The clonotype comes from a woman in her sixties or seventies with COVID-19, enrolled during active disease. The rearranged chain carries TRBV29-1 and TRBJ2-7; the junction holds 11 bases that match TRBD1. Input material: peripheral blood. The nucleotide sequence reads as follows: TGCAGCGTTGGCAAAGGGACAGGGGGTTTTAAGCAGTACTTC. It translates to CSVGKGTGGFKQYF.